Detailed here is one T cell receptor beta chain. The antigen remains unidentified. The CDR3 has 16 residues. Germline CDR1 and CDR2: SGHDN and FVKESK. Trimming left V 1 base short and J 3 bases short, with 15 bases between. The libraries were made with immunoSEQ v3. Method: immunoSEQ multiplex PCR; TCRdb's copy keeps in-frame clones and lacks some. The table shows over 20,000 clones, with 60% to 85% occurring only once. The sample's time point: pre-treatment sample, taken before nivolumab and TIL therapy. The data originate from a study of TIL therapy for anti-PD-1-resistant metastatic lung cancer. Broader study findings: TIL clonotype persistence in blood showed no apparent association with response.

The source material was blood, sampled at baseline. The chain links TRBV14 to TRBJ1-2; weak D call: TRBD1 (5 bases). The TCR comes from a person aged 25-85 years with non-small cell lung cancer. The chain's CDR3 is CASSQGGDPGYYGYTF. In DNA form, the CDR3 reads TGTGCCAGCAGCCAAGGAGGGGATCCTGGTTACTATGGCTACACCTTC.